This T cell receptor beta chain was profiled in a study of T cell responses to AZD1222 COVID-19 vaccine. Germline CDR1 and CDR2: SGHRS and YFSETQ. Trimming stripped 4 bases from V and 5 bases from J, with 9 bases between. The CDR3 is 13 residues long. Clones were sequenced by immunoSEQ multiplex PCR, and TCRdb holds only the in-frame ones, with some missing. The table lists about 140,000 clones, around nine tenths of them singletons. The receptor was isolated from an adult in good health. The rearrangement joins TRBV5-1 to TRBJ2-2; no definite D call. Sample: peripheral blood, taken on day 0 of AZD1222 vaccination. CDR3 sequence (DNA): TGCGCCAGCAGCCCCATCAGGACCGGGGAGCTGTTTTTT. Amino acid sequence: CASSPIRTGELFF.